Shown below are 19 T cell receptor beta chains from a single sample sequenced in a study of blood T cells in healthy people across ages. Through a sample-barcoded 5' primer and a J-beta primer mix, a second PCR was run for roughly 7 to 12 cycles. TCRdb fed the 5' RACE reads into MiXCR, producing one record per CDR3 protein. Among 1.5 million to 2 million distinct CDR3 sequences listed, roughly 32% were seen once. The source material was blood. Receptors originate from a woman between 25 and 40 years old in good health.

V is TRBV29-1 and J is TRBJ1-2, with D hard to call. CDR1 is SQVTM and CDR2 is ANQGSEA in the germline V gene. The CDR3 runs to 14 residues. With 2 bases removed from V and 1 base from J, the gap between germline ends came to 11 bases. In DNA, the CDR3 is TGCAGCGTTGAACCGGCAAGGTTTAACTATGGCTACACCTTC. This gives the protein CSVEPARFNYGYTF.

This clonotype was seen a single time. Given a much more abundant clone one base away, this may be a read error. The chain couples TRBV9 to TRBJ1-2; 7 bases fit TRBD1. The CDR3 contains 14 residues. From germline, CDR1 is SGDLS and CDR2 YYNGEE. CDR3 coding DNA: TGTGCCAGCAGCCGCGAGGGGGCCAACTATGGCTGCACCTTC. Translation: CASSREGANYGCTF.

The V call is TRBV20-1, the J call TRBJ2-3; unclear D gene. Deletions cut 3 bases from V and 3 bases from J, with 13 bases between. This CDR3 region has 14 residues. Germline V lookup: CDR1 DFQATT, CDR2 SNEGSKA (reference sequence). CDR3 DNA sequence: TGCAGTGCTAGCTTACTCATCGCAACAGATACGCAGTATTTT. This sequence encodes CSASLLIATDTQYF.

The sample holds a few counts of this clonotype. The chain's CDR3 is CASSLTGFFSYEQYF. CDR3 coding DNA: TGTGCCAGCAGTTTGACAGGGTTCTTTTCCTACGAGCAGTACTTC. The J gene is TRBJ2-7, the V gene TRBV27; 7 positions match TRBD1. This CDR3 is 15 amino acids long. J gave up 1 base and V 3 bases, and 6 bases lay outside the gene matches. CDR1 and CDR2 from the germline V gene are MNHEY and SMNVEV (reference sequence).

This sequence joins TRBV10-2 and TRBJ2-2; 7 bases are shared with TRBD1. Germline V lookup: CDR1 WSHSY, CDR2 SAAADI. Trimming cost V 8 bases and J 6 bases; bases outside gene matches: 15. The CDR3 runs to 16 residues. The CDR3 loop reads CASGSPTGNGAGELFF. The CDR3 bases are TGCGCCAGCGGGTCACCGACAGGGAACGGGGCCGGGGAGCTGTTTTTT.

The chain couples TRBV13 to TRBJ2-5; 7 bases map to TRBD1. The CDR3 has 15 amino acids. Per germline, CDR1 PRHDT and CDR2 FYEKMQ (reference sequence). Losses at the gene ends were 6 bases for V and 5 bases for J; bases not matched to a gene: 12. The CDR3 DNA sequence: TGTGCCAGCAGTAAACGGGACAGCGTATTGGAGACCCAGTACTTC. Protein: CASSKRDSVLETQYF. Filled out from reference TRBV13 and TRBJ2-5, the complete variable domain reads AAGVIQSPRHLIKEKRETATLKCYPIPRHDTVYWYQQGPGQDPQFLISFYEKMQSDKGSIPDRFSAQQFSDYHSELNMSSLELGDSALYFCASSKRDSVLETQYFGPGTRLLVL.

Concerning this clonotype: A read error is possible here, since a much larger clone lies one base away. The J gene is TRBJ2-4, the V gene TRBV29-1, with D possibly TRBD1 on 6 matching bases. Germline CDR1 SQVTM, CDR2 ANQGSEA. This CDR3 region has 14 residues. For the CDR3, the DNA is TGCAGCGTTGAATCAGGACAGCACAAAGACATTCAGTACTTC. It is translated as CSVESGQHKDIQYF.

The gene calls are TRBV27 and TRBJ2-7, with 11 bases matching TRBD1. The CDR3 has 14 residues. V was clipped by 2 bases and J by 6 bases; unmatched bases: 3. Germline assignment: CDR1 MNHEY and CDR2 SMNVEV (reference sequence). The chain's CDR3 is CASSLRGQGVEQYF. The CDR3 nucleotides are TGTGCCAGCAGTTTAAGGGGACAGGGGGTCGAGCAGTACTTC.

This clonotype was picked up a small number of times. The rearrangement uses TRBV29-1 and TRBJ2-4, with D possibly matching TRBD2 (6 bases). The CDR3 has 15 amino acids. V lost 1 base and J 8 bases, leaving 18 bases between the germline ends. Germline V gives CDR1 SQVTM, CDR2 ANQGSEA. CDR3 loop: CSVEVRRREVYIQYF. Here the CDR3 DNA reads TGCAGCGTTGAAGTACGTCGGAGGGAGGTATACATTCAGTACTTC.

This clonotype has only a few counts. The rearrangement links TRBV7-2 to TRBJ2-1, with 10 bases fitting TRBD2. J gave up 9 bases and V 3 bases, and 8 bases lay outside the gene matches. CDR3 size: 15 residues. CDR1 and CDR2 (germline): SGHTA, FQGNSA. In DNA form, the CDR3 reads TGTGCCAGCAGCTTTCAGCGGGGGGGAGGGGGTGAGCAGTTCTTC. This gives the protein CASSFQRGGGGEQFF.

This clonotype was observed a few times. The CDR3 DNA sequence: TGCAGTGCTACCGAAAGCGGGGCTAAGACAGATACGCAGTATTTT. Protein: CSATESGAKTDTQYF. The chain carries TRBV20-1 and TRBJ2-3; 7 bases map to TRBD2. V was pared by 4 bases and J by 3 bases, with 10 bases of the junction left unmatched. From germline, CDR1 is DFQATT and CDR2 SNEGSKA (reference sequence). The CDR3 consists of 15 residues.

The V gene is TRBV7-3, the J gene TRBJ1-5, with a tentative D call TRBD1 (6 bases). V was clipped by 5 bases and J by 0 bases, with 23 bases between them. This CDR3 has 19 residues. The germline CDR1 and CDR2 sequences are SGHTA and FQGTGA. The CDR3 region is CASSVTPGHLPYSNQPQHF. The CDR3 nucleotides read TGTGCCAGCAGCGTTACTCCGGGACACCTTCCGTATAGCAATCAGCCCCAGCATTTT.

The rearrangement uses TRBV18 and TRBJ2-1; the D gene could be TRBD1 or TRBD2 (5 bases each). Germline V CDR1 and CDR2: KGHSH, LQKENI. The CDR3 runs 17 residues. The V end lost 5 bases, the J end lost 2 bases, and 19 bases lay between the germline ends. In DNA, the CDR3 is TGTGCCAGCTCAGAAAGCGCCGGGACGGTGGCCTACAATGAGCAGTTCTTC. It codes for CASSESAGTVAYNEQFF. Variable domain in full (rest from reference TRBV18 and TRBJ2-1): NAGVMQNPRHLVRRRGQEARLRCSPMKGHSHVYWYRQLPEEGLKFMVYLQKENIIDESGMPKERFSAEFPKEGPSILRIQQVVRGDSAAYFCASSESAGTVAYNEQFFGPGTRLTVL.

V and J are TRBV12-3 or TRBV12-4 and TRBJ2-3; 7 nucleotides agree with TRBD1. The trim removed 7 bases at V and 4 bases at J, leaving 11 bases unmatched. The CDR3 consists of 15 residues. CDR3 in amino acids: CASTPDRYRADTQYF. The CDR3 DNA reads TGTGCCAGCACTCCGGACAGGTACAGAGCAGATACGCAGTATTTT.

This clonotype was seen a handful of times. The V gene is TRBV3-1, the J gene TRBJ2-7; the D call may be TRBD1 or TRBD2 (6 bases each). The V gene lost 1 base and the J gene lost 3 bases, with 13 bases spanning the gap. CDR3 size: 15 residues. Germline V gene lookup returns CDR1 LGHDT and CDR2 YNNKEL (reference sequence). CDR3 loop: CASSQGRGAHYEQYF. CDR3 coding DNA: TGTGCCAGCAGCCAAGGGAGGGGGGCCCACTACGAGCAGTACTTC.

This clonotype has ten or more counts. The rearrangement links TRBV20-1 to TRBJ2-7; TRBD1 or TRBD2 may be the D gene (6 bases each). Germline values: CDR1 DFQATT, CDR2 SNEGSKA (reference sequence). V lost 7 bases and J 3 bases, leaving 16 bases between the germline ends. The CDR3 runs 13 residues. The CDR3 DNA reads as TGCAGTGGGTACAGGGACTTAGACTACGAGCAGTACTTC. As protein: CSGYRDLDYEQYF.

The chain recombines TRBV4-1 with TRBJ2-1; TRBD2 matches at 11 bases. V lost 5 bases, J lost 3 bases, and 6 bases stayed unmatched. Germline CDR1 reads MGHRA; CDR2 reads YSYEKL. This CDR3 contains 16 residues. CDR3 in amino acids: CASSEGTSGLYNEQFF. CDR3 in DNA: TGCGCCAGCAGCGAGGGGACTAGCGGCCTCTACAATGAGCAGTTCTTC.

This chain joins TRBV6-1 and TRBJ2-2; no clear D gene. The length of the CDR3 is 15 residues. V was pared by 7 bases and J by 5 bases, with 17 bases between. CDR1 is MNHNS, CDR2 SASEGT, per germline. The CDR3 DNA reads as TGTGCCAGCATCCTCGACGGAGTCCGAACCGGGGAGCTGTTTTTT. Its translation: CASILDGVRTGELFF.

This clonotype was counted between two and nine times. The gene calls are TRBV4-2 and TRBJ2-7, with a tentative D call TRBD1 (5 bases). Germline-derived CDR1 and CDR2 are LGHNA and YNFKEQ. V lost 1 base and J 4 bases, leaving 14 bases between the germline ends. This CDR3 spans 15 amino acids. The CDR3 here is CASSQGQGLYYEQYF. CDR3 coding DNA: TGTGCCAGCAGCCAAGGGCAGGGTCTATATTACGAGCAGTACTTC.